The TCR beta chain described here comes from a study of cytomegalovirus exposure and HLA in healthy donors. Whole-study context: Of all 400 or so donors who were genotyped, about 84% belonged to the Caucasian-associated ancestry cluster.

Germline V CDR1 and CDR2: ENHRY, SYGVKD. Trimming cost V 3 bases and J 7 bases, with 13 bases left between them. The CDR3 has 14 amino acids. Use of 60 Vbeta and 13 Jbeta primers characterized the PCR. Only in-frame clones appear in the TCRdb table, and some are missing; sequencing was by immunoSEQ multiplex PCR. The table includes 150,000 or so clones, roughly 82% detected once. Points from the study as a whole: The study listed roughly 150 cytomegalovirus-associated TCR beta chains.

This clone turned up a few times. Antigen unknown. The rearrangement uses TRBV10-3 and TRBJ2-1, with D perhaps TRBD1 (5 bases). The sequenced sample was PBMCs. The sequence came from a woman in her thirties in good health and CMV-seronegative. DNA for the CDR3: TGTGCCATCAGTGATACAGGTATAGGGAATGAGCAGTTCTTC. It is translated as CAISDTGIGNEQFF.